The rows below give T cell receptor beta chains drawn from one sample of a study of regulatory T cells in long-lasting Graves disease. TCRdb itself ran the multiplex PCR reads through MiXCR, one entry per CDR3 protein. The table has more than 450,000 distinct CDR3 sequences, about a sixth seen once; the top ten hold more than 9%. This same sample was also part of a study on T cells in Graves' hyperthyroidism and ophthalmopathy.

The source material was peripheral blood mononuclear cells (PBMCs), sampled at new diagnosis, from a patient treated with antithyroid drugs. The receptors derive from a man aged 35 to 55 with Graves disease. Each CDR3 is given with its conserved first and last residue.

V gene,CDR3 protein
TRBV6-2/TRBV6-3,CASREGQNQPQHF
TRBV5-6,CASSLVVYSYNEQFF
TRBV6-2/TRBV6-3,CASSSAKGYGQVGYEQYF
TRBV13,CASSFRVRLEQYF
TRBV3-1,CASSQDGLGEQYF
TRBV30,CAWRGGRPNTGELFF
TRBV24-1,CATSDQLAIGYNEQFF
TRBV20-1,CSAPGQGGGEQYF
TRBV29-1,CSVAGIYGYTF
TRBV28,CASSLLLAGGSSGANVLTF
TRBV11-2,CASSATWDGYEQYF
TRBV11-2,CASSLERKRTQYF
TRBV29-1,CSVTRGVTEAFF
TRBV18,CASSPVTSYNEQFF
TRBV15,CATSRLDKQDQETQYF
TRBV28,CASRGGGVQETQYF
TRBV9,CASSVAASGTNEQFF
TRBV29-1,CSVSRDSYEQYF
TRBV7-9,CASSLAIETNIPDTQYF
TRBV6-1,CASRSGTLREQYF
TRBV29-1,CSAGSTGELFF
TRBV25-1,CASSRGTHEQYF
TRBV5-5,CASSPGTASSGANVLTF
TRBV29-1,CSVTAGNTNTGELFF
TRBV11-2,CASSLDISGYNEQFF
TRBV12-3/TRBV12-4,CASSPQGAPLDTQYF
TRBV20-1,CSALQTSGSSYEQFF
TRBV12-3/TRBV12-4,CASSVGGGRYNEQFF
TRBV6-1,CASITGTARGTLAGASYEQYF
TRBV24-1,CATGHFSYEQYF
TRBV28,CASSGWPCSYEQYF
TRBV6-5,CASSYSRSGTGRETQYF
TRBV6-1,CASSESIGNEQFF
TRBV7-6,CASSLASLAGPTYSYEQYF
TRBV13,CASSLGGGEAGYEQYF
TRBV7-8,CASSLDRSRGGNQPQHF
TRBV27,CASRPWTGVSTDTQYF